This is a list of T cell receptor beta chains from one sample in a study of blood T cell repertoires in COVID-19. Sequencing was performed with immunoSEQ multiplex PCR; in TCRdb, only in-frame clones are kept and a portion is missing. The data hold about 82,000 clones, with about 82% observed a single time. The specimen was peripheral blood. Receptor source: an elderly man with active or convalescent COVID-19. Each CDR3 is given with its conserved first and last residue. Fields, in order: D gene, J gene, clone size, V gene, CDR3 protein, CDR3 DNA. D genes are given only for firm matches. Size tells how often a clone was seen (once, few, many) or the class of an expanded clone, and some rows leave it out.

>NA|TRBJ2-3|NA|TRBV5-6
CASRREGVADTQYF
TGTGCCAGCAGGAGAGAGGGAGTGGCAGATACGCAGTATTTT
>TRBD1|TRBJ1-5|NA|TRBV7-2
CASSSRQGSQPQHF
TGTGCCAGCAGCTCTAGACAGGGGTCACAGCCCCAGCATTTT
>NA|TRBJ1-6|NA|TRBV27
CASSRDGSSYNSPLHF
TGTGCCAGCAGTAGGGACGGGAGCTCCTATAATTCACCCCTCCACTTT
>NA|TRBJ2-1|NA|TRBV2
CASRGQLISYNEQFF
TGTGCCAGCAGAGGACAGCTAATATCCTACAATGAGCAGTTCTTC
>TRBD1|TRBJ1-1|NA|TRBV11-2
CASSPWTGAGNTEAFF
TGTGCCAGCAGCCCCTGGACAGGGGCGGGGAACACTGAAGCTTTCTTT
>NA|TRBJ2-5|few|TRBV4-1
CASSPERWQGGTQYF
TGCGCCAGCAGCCCAGAGAGGTGGCAAGGGGGGACCCAGTACTTC
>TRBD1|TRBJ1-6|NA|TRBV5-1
CASSLGTGVNSPLHF
TGCGCCAGCAGCCTCGGGACAGGGGTGAATTCACCCCTCCACTTT
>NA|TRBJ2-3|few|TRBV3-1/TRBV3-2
CASSSPSRTDTQYF
TGTGCCAGCAGCTCCCCTTCCCGCACAGATACGCAGTATTTT
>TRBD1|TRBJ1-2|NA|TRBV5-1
CASSLDRGPGGYTF
TGCGCCAGCAGCTTGGACAGGGGGCCTGGGGGCTACACCTTC
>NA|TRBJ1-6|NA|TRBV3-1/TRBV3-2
CASSQEGAVSPPLHF
TGTGCCAGCAGCCAAGAAGGGGCAGTATCACCACCCCTCCACTTT
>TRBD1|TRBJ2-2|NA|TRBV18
CASSPRDRVTGELFF
TGTGCCAGCTCACCCCGGGACAGGGTGACCGGGGAGCTGTTTTTT
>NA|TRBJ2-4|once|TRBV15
CATSGHRAVVQYF
TGTGCCACCAGCGGACACCGTGCTGTGGTTCAGTACTTC
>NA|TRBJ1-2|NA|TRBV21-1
CASSLWDRGYSGYTF
TGTGCCAGCAGCCTATGGGACAGGGGGTACAGTGGCTACACCTTC
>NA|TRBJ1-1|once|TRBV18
CASSPTGGSALNTEAFF
TGTGCCAGCTCACCGACGGGGGGCTCGGCGTTGAACACTGAAGCTTTCTTT
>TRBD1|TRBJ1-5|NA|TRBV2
CASRGTGRNQPQHF
TGTGCCAGCAGGGGGACAGGCCGCAATCAGCCCCAGCATTTT
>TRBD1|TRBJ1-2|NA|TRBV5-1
CASSLTGGLPVYGYTF
TGCGCCAGCAGCTTGACAGGGGGCCTGCCGGTCTATGGCTACACCTTC
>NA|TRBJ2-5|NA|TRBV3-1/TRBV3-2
CASSQDSAQETQYF
TGTGCCAGCAGCCAGGACAGCGCTCAAGAGACCCAGTACTTC
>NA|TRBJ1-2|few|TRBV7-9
CASSLVGIYGYTF
TGTGCCAGCAGCTTAGTCGGGATATATGGCTACACCTTC
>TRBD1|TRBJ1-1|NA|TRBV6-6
CALVAQGANPGTEAFF
TGTGCCTTAGTGGCGCAGGGGGCGAACCCGGGCACTGAAGCTTTCTTT
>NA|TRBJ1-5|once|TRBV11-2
CASSLVRGQPQHF
TGTGCCAGCAGCTTAGTTCGAGGTCAGCCCCAGCATTTT
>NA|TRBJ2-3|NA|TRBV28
CASSFLSGTDTQYF
TGTGCCAGCAGTTTTTTGAGTGGCACAGATACGCAGTATTTT
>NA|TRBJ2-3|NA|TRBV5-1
CASSLRGEEYF
TGCGCCAGCAGCTTGAGAGGGGAGGAGTATTTT
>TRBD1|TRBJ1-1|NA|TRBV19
CASTVQGDTEAFF
TGTGCCAGTACTGTACAGGGGGACACTGAAGCTTTCTTT
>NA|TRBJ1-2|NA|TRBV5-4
CASSLKGVDYGYTF
TGTGCCAGCAGCTTGAAGGGGGTGGACTATGGCTACACCTTC
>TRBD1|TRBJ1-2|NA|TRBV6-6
CASSYLAGGKGGYTF
TGTGCCAGCAGTTACTTGGCAGGGGGCAAGGGTGGCTACACCTTC
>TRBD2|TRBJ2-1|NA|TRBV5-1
CASSLGLAGMDEQFF
TGCGCCAGCAGCTTGGGACTAGCGGGCATGGATGAGCAGTTCTTC
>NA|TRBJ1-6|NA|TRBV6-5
CASSDSGRGSPLHF
TGTGCCAGCAGTGACTCTGGGAGGGGTTCACCCCTCCACTTT
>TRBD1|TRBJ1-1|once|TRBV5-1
CASSSRQGDEAFF
TGCGCCAGCAGTTCCCGACAGGGGGACGAAGCTTTCTTT
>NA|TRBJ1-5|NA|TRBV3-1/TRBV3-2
CASSQDVGNQPQHF
TGTGCCAGCAGCCAAGATGTCGGGAATCAGCCCCAGCATTTT
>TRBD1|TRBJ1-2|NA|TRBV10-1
CASSPDRGPYGYTF
TGCGCCAGCAGTCCGGACAGGGGGCCTTATGGCTACACCTTC
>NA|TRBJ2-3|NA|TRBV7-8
CASSLGRRGLSTDTQYF
TGTGCCAGCAGCTTAGGACGGCGGGGGCTAAGCACAGATACGCAGTATTTT
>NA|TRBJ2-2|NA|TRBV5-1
CASSLTDANTGELFF
TGCGCCAGCAGCCTGACAGACGCGAACACCGGGGAGCTGTTTTTT
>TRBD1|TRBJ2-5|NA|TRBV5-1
CASSLQATGIEETQYF
TGCGCCAGCAGCCTACAAGCGACAGGGATTGAAGAGACCCAGTACTTC
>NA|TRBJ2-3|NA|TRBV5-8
CASSSSGGDGYTDTQYF
TGTGCCAGCAGCTCCTCAGGCGGGGACGGCTACACAGATACGCAGTATTTT
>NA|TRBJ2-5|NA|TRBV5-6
CASSPHPGLQETQYF
TGTGCCAGCAGCCCTCACCCAGGATTGCAAGAGACCCAGTACTTC
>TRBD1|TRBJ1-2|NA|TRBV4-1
CASSPNTRGQLARYGYTF
TGCGCCAGCAGCCCCAACACTCGGGGACAGTTGGCCCGCTATGGCTACACCTTC
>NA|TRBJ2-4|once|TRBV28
CASSLRPGGGENIQYF
TGTGCCAGCAGTTTAAGGCCTGGGGGAGGCGAAAACATTCAGTACTTC
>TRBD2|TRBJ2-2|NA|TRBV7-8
CASSHSGGGTGELFF
TGTGCCAGCAGCCATAGCGGGGGCGGGACCGGGGAGCTGTTTTTT
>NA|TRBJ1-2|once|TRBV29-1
CSVEGPNYGYTF
TGCAGCGTTGAAGGTCCGAACTATGGCTACACCTTC
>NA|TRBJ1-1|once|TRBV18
CASSLNRRGVSTEAFF
TGTGCCAGCTCACTAAACCGACGGGGGGTATCGACTGAAGCTTTCTTT
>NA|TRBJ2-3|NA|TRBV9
CASSVGAGRGTDTQYF
TGTGCCAGCAGCGTAGGGGCGGGGCGTGGCACAGATACGCAGTATTTT
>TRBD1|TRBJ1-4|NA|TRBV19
CASGQGVKEKLFF
TGTGCCAGTGGACAGGGGGTGAAAGAAAAACTGTTTTTT
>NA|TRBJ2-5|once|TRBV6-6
CASTDGLAETQYF
TGTGCCAGCACCGATGGTTTGGCAGAGACCCAGTACTTC
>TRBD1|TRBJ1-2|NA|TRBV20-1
CSANRGLGYTF
TGCAGTGCTAACAGGGGGCTCGGCTACACCTTC